One sample yielded the 28 T cell receptor beta chains listed below, sequenced in a study of blood T cell repertoires in COVID-19. TCRdb's copy holds only in-frame clones and misses some; the assay was immunoSEQ multiplex PCR. The sample lists more than 140,000 clones, about 79% occurring once. The sample consisted of peripheral blood. Receptors were obtained from a woman aged 50 to 60 in a cohort sampled during active or convalescent COVID-19.

The rearrangement uses TRBV9 and TRBJ2-2; weak D call: TRBD2 (7 bases). Germline V lookup: CDR1 SGDLS, CDR2 YYNGEE. The V end lost 1 base, the J end lost 2 bases, and 12 bases lay between the germline ends. This CDR3 region has 16 residues. The CDR3 region has the DNA TGTGCCAGCAGCGTATACGGGGGGCCAAACACCGGGGAGCTGTTTTTT. Translating it yields CASSVYGGPNTGELFF.

This sequence joins TRBV2 and TRBJ2-5, with 10 bases identical to TRBD2. CDR1 and CDR2 from the germline V gene are SNHLY and FYNNEI. Losses at the gene ends were 4 bases for V and 0 bases for J; bases not matched to a gene: 5. The CDR3 extends over 16 amino acids. DNA of the CDR3: TGTGCCAGCAGTGGGACTAGCGGCTCGTACCAAGAGACCCAGTACTTC. Translation gives CASSGTSGSYQETQYF.

The V and J genes are TRBV30 and TRBJ1-5, with D tentatively TRBD1 (6 bases). The germline CDR1 and CDR2 sequences are GTSNPN and SVGIG (reference sequence). The V end lost 3 bases, the J end lost 3 bases, and 12 bases lay between the germline ends. The CDR3 is 14 residues long. The CDR3: CAWSGDTSNQPQHF. For the CDR3, the DNA is TGTGCCTGGAGCGGGGACACTTCCAATCAGCCCCAGCATTTT.

J is TRBJ1-1 and V is TRBV5-1; no clear D gene. V lost 1 base, J lost 7 bases, and 14 bases lay in between. The CDR3 extends over 14 amino acids. Germline CDR1 is SGHRS and CDR2 is YFSETQ. CDR3: CASSLNSGYGEAFF. CDR3 in DNA: TGCGCCAGCAGCTTGAACTCGGGGTATGGTGAAGCTTTCTTT.

This chain connects TRBV3-1 (or the pseudogene TRBV3-2) to TRBJ1-1; TRBD1 aligns across 7 bases. The CDR3 is 15 residues long. Germline CDR1 reads LGHDT; CDR2 reads YNNKEL (reference sequence). With V trimmed by 4 bases and J by 1 base, 6 bases remained unmatched. Here the CDR3 reads CASSRLGQANTEAFF. Here the CDR3 DNA reads TGTGCCAGCAGCCGCTTAGGACAGGCGAACACTGAAGCTTTCTTT.

This chain connects TRBV19 to TRBJ1-6; maybe TRBD1 (6 bases). Trimming removed 6 bases at V and 7 bases at J, with 16 bases between. CDR1 and CDR2 from the germline V gene are LNHDA and SQIVND (reference sequence). This CDR3 comprises 15 residues. CDR3 sequence (DNA): TGTGCCAGTAGAATCCAGGGGATTCGCAATTCACCCCTCCACTTT. Its protein is CASRIQGIRNSPLHF.

The rearrangement joins TRBV7-2 to TRBJ2-5; 16 bases are shared with TRBD2. The CDR3 totals 16 residues. Germline trimming cut 5 bases from V and 2 bases from J; bases unmatched to any gene: 2. CDR1 SGHTA and CDR2 FQGNSA come from the germline V gene. The CDR3 reads CASSQGLAGGQETQYF. Written as DNA, the CDR3 is TGTGCCAGCAGCCAGGGACTAGCGGGGGGGCAAGAGACCCAGTACTTC. Together with reference TRBV7-2 and TRBJ2-5, the CDR3 gives the full variable domain: GAGVSQSPSNKVTEKGKDVELRCDPISGHTALYWYRQSLGQGLEFLIYFQGNSAPDKSGLPSDRFSAERTGGSVSTLTIQRTQQEDSAVYLCASSQGLAGGQETQYFGPGTRLLVL.

The chain carries TRBV4-1 and TRBJ2-2; 9 positions agree with TRBD2. The CDR3 is made up of 16 amino acids. The V and J ends lost 4 bases and 6 bases, in that order; junction bases with no gene match: 9. The germline gives CDR1 MGHRA, CDR2 YSYEKL. The CDR3 loop reads CASSPRRGGLSGELFF. CDR3 nucleotides: TGCGCCAGCAGCCCCCGGCGGGGGGGGTTATCCGGGGAGCTGTTTTTT.

Notes on this clone: One end of the junction is discordant with germline, which a read error may explain. The rearrangement uses TRBV20-1 and TRBJ2-7, with D possibly TRBD2 on 6 matching bases. The germline V gene has CDR1 DFQATT and CDR2 SNEGSKA (reference sequence). The CDR3 runs 11 residues. The CDR3 region has the DNA TGCAGTGCTGAAGGGGCTGGCGGGAAGAACTTC. It is translated as CSAEGAGGKNF.

The chain links TRBV24-1 to TRBJ2-3; 9 nucleotides line up with TRBD2. This CDR3 contains 13 residues. The germline V gene encodes CDR1 KGHDR and CDR2 SFDVKD. V lost 10 bases, J lost 4 bases, and 5 bases stayed unmatched. This CDR3 reads CATSGGGADTQYF. CDR3 bases: TGTGCCACGTCGGGCGGGGGGGCAGATACGCAGTATTTT.

The CDR3 here is CASSSLASQETQYF. The CDR3 DNA reads as TGTGCCAGCAGCAGCCTAGCGAGCCAAGAGACCCAGTACTTC. The rearrangement links TRBV7-9 to TRBJ2-5, with a weak D call TRBD2 (6 bases). Trimming stripped 5 bases from V and 1 base from J, with 11 bases between. There are 14 residues in the CDR3. Germline V gene lookup returns CDR1 SEHNR and CDR2 FQNEAQ (reference sequence).

The chain combines TRBV10-3 with TRBJ2-5; D not certain. Germline V lookup: CDR1 ENHRY, CDR2 SYGVKD. The CDR3 length is 14 residues. Trimming took off 5 bases at V and 3 bases at J, with 13 bases between the two ends. As DNA, the CDR3 is TGTGCCATCAGTTCCACCCTCGGAGAAGAGACCCAGTACTTC. This sequence encodes CAISSTLGEETQYF.

The rearrangement joins TRBV5-1 to TRBJ1-3, with D unresolved. Germline V CDR1 and CDR2: SGHRS, YFSETQ. Between the trimmed V and J ends, which lost 0 bases and 3 bases, there was a span of 10 bases. The CDR3 covers 15 residues. CDR3: CASSLAGVIGNTIYF. DNA of the CDR3: TGCGCCAGCAGCTTGGCCGGGGTGATTGGAAACACCATATATTTT.

The chain links TRBV15 to TRBJ1-1, with a weak D call TRBD1 (6 bases). The CDR3 runs 16 residues. Trimming stripped 1 base from V and 0 bases from J, with 12 bases between. CDR1 LNHNV and CDR2 YYDKDF come from the germline V gene (reference sequence). CDR3 DNA sequence: TGTGCCACCAGCAGAGGGGGGGGCAGGGTGAACACTGAAGCTTTCTTT. It encodes CATSRGGGRVNTEAFF. Looking up the rest from reference TRBV15 and TRBJ1-1 gives the full variable domain: DAMVIQNPRYQVTQFGKPVTLSCSQTLNHNVMYWYQQKSSQAPKLLFHYYDKDFNNEADTPDNFQSRRPNTSFCFLDIRSPGLGDTAMYLCATSRGGGRVNTEAFFGQGTRLTVV.

This clone was counted once. The chain carries TRBV27 and TRBJ1-5, with TRBD1 matching 7 bases. CDR1 is MNHEY and CDR2 is SMNVEV in the germline V gene (reference sequence). The CDR3 length is 16 residues. J gave up 0 bases and V 0 bases, and 2 bases lay outside the gene matches. CDR3 amino acids: CASSLSGTDSNQPQHF. As DNA, the CDR3 is TGTGCCAGCAGTTTATCAGGGACAGATAGCAATCAGCCCCAGCATTTT.

This clone was seen only a few times. The rearrangement uses TRBV15 and TRBJ2-1; weak D call: TRBD1 (6 bases). Germline-derived CDR1 and CDR2 are LNHNV and YYDKDF (reference sequence). CDR3 length: 19 residues. Trimming removed 2 bases from V and 0 bases from J, with 20 bases in between. The CDR3 DNA reads TGTGCCACCAGCAGAAGCCCCGGGACACTCTTTACCTCCTACAATGAGCAGTTCTTC. Protein product: CATSRSPGTLFTSYNEQFF.

Points on this clone: One end of the junction varies from germline; a read error may be responsible. The gene calls are TRBV19 and TRBJ2-7; 9 bases agree with TRBD2. Per germline, CDR1 LNHDA and CDR2 SQIVND (reference sequence). This CDR3 spans 13 amino acids. CDR3 region: CASSSGGDREQYF. The CDR3 nucleotides read TGTGCCAGCAGTAGCGGGGGAGATCGCGAGCAGTACTTC.

The rearrangement joins TRBV19 to TRBJ2-2, with D perhaps matching TRBD1 (5 bases). There are 14 residues in the CDR3. Germline V CDR1 and CDR2: LNHDA, SQIVND (reference sequence). Trimming took off 8 bases at V and 1 base at J, with 11 bases between the two ends. DNA of the CDR3: TGTGCCAGTGCAGGGTTGGAGAACACCGGGGAGCTGTTTTTT. Its protein product is CASAGLENTGELFF.

The V call is TRBV15, the J call TRBJ2-7; D is perhaps TRBD1 (5 bases). CDR1 is LNHNV, CDR2 YYDKDF, per germline (reference sequence). The CDR3 spans 12 residues. V was cut by 3 bases and J by 4 bases, with 7 bases left in between. CDR3 sequence: CATSRDNYEQYF. The CDR3, as DNA: TGTGCCACCAGCAGGGACAATTACGAGCAGTACTTC.

The genes are TRBV24-1 and TRBJ2-1, with 8 bases that match TRBD1. Trimming at V came to 7 bases and at J to 4 bases, leaving 11 bases not matched to a gene. Looked up from germline, CDR1 is KGHDR and CDR2 is SFDVKD. The CDR3 length is 16 residues. The chain's CDR3 is CATSESTGDLYNEQFF. CDR3 sequence (DNA): TGTGCCACCAGCGAATCGACAGGGGACCTTTACAATGAGCAGTTCTTC.

The J gene is TRBJ1-1, the V gene TRBV5-5, with D unclear. V was trimmed by 3 bases and J by 6 bases, leaving 12 bases between them. The CDR3 is 13 residues long. The germline V gene encodes CDR1 SGHKS and CDR2 YYEKEE (reference sequence). CDR3 bases: TGTGCCAGCAGCTCCGAGGTGGTTGCTGAAGCTTTCTTT. Protein sequence: CASSSEVVAEAFF.

The chain employs TRBV9 and TRBJ1-6, with TRBD1 matching over 8 bases. The germline CDR1 and CDR2 sequences are SGDLS and YYNGEE. After removal of 2 bases from V and 9 bases from J, the junction contained 4 bases not matched to a gene. The CDR3 consists of 14 residues. Here the CDR3 DNA reads TGTGCCAGCAGCGTTGCAGGGGGCGGTTCACCCCTCCACTTT. Protein sequence: CASSVAGGGSPLHF.

The chain combines TRBV7-2 with TRBJ2-3, with 10 nucleotides matching TRBD2. This CDR3 region has 17 residues. Per germline, CDR1 SGHTA and CDR2 FQGNSA. Trimming cost V 3 bases and J 6 bases; bases outside gene matches: 12. The CDR3: CASSFRPSGGEGDTQYF. CDR3 bases: TGTGCCAGCAGCTTTCGGCCTAGCGGGGGCGAGGGGGATACGCAGTATTTT.

V usage is TRBV27 and J usage is TRBJ1-6; D not resolved. Germline CDR1 is MNHEY and CDR2 is SMNVEV (reference sequence). The CDR3 length is 18 residues. Trimming left V 2 bases short and J 5 bases short, with 19 bases between. The CDR3 DNA sequence: TGTGCCAGCAGTTTAAGACTGGTGAGGCGGGGAGATAATTCACCCCTCCACTTT. This gives the protein CASSLRLVRRGDNSPLHF.

The chain recombines TRBV18 with TRBJ1-1; 9 nucleotides match TRBD1. V was pared by 3 bases and J by 7 bases, with 12 bases of the junction left unmatched. Germline-derived CDR1 and CDR2 are KGHSH and LQKENI. This CDR3 contains 16 residues. The CDR3 sequence is CASSPPGQGSWGEAFF. In DNA form, the CDR3 reads TGTGCCAGCTCACCTCCGGGACAGGGTTCGTGGGGTGAAGCTTTCTTT. The entire variable domain, with the rest obtained from reference TRBV18 and TRBJ1-1, is as follows: NAGVMQNPRHLVRRRGQEARLRCSPMKGHSHVYWYRQLPEEGLKFMVYLQKENIIDESGMPKERFSAEFPKEGPSILRIQQVVRGDSAAYFCASSPPGQGSWGEAFFGQGTRLTVV.

The gene calls are TRBV13 and TRBJ2-1; 10 nucleotides agree with TRBD2. CDR3 length: 17 residues. The junction had 13 bases not matched to a gene; V was cut back by 7 bases and J by 4 bases. From germline, CDR1 is PRHDT and CDR2 FYEKMQ (reference sequence). CDR3 nucleotide sequence: TGTGCCAGCACCCGGAAAAAGACTAGCGGGTTGTACAATGAGCAGTTCTTC. Protein product: CASTRKKTSGLYNEQFF. Based on the CDR3 plus reference TRBV13 and TRBJ2-1, the full variable domain is AAGVIQSPRHLIKEKRETATLKCYPIPRHDTVYWYQQGPGQDPQFLISFYEKMQSDKGSIPDRFSAQQFSDYHSELNMSSLELGDSALYFCASTRKKTSGLYNEQFFGPGTRLTVL.

V is TRBV12-5 and J is TRBJ2-1; 12 bases match TRBD2. Trimming cost V 6 bases and J 1 base; bases outside gene matches: 7. The CDR3 loop spans 17 amino acids. Germline assignment: CDR1 LGHNT and CDR2 FRNRAP. The chain's CDR3 is CASGLRLAGESYNEQFF. The CDR3 DNA reads TGTGCTAGTGGCCTCAGACTAGCGGGGGAATCCTACAATGAGCAGTTCTTC.

The CDR3 DNA follows: TGTGCCTGGAGGGCCCCCGGCAGGGTAAACGGAAACACCATATATTTT. It is translated as CAWRAPGRVNGNTIYF. This chain connects TRBV30 to TRBJ1-3, with D maybe TRBD1 (5 bases). In germline, CDR1 is GTSNPN, CDR2 SVGIG (reference sequence). The CDR3 is 16 residues long. The V and J ends lost 3 bases and 4 bases respectively, with 19 bases between them. Filled out from reference TRBV30 and TRBJ1-3, the complete variable domain reads SQTIHQWPATLVQPVGSPLSLECTVEGTSNPNLYWYRQAAGRGLQLLFYSVGIGQISSEVPQNLSASRPQDRQFILSSKKLLLSDSGFYLCAWRAPGRVNGNTIYFGEGSWLTVV.